This TCR beta chain emerged from a study of shared clonotypes between healthy human individuals. Whole-study results and caveats: The genetic and exposure-history diversity represented was limited by few donors. In contrast to clonotypes shared by all four donors, non-shared clonotypes had lower generation probabilities.

Trimming removed 6 bases from V and 1 base from J, with 10 bases in between. From germline, CDR1 is MNHNS and CDR2 SASEGT. The CDR3 has 13 residues. Naive CD8 cells comprised CD45RO-negative, CCR7-positively selected cells, excluding terminally differentiated effector memory CD45RA+ cells. This clone was counted a single time. The antigen is not known. Within the sample, other DNA sequences also encode this same CDR3. Measured with immunoSEQ multiplex PCR; TCRdb has only the in-frame clones, and not every one. The sample shows around 2,000,000 clones, just under 95% of them seen only once. This TCR was sampled from a man between 18 and 29 years old in good health. The chain employs TRBV6-1 and TRBJ2-7; D is possibly TRBD1 (6 bases). What was sequenced was naive CD8+ T cells sorted from blood. This CDR3 is CASSLDRSYEQYF. For the CDR3, the DNA is TGTGCCAGCAGCTTGGACAGATCCTACGAGCAGTACTTC.